A single sample is the source of the 7 T cell receptor beta chains below, sequenced in a study of T cell responses to AZD1222 COVID-19 vaccine. Data came from immunoSEQ multiplex PCR; TCRdb stores just in-frame clones and leaves some out. This sample has 70,000 to 95,000 clones, with about 86% found just once. The sequencing here drew on peripheral blood, taken 28 days after the second AZD1222 dose. The receptors derive from an adult who received the AZD1222 COVID-19 vaccine.

The genes are TRBV7-9 and TRBJ2-1; the match to TRBD2 covers 8 bases. The J segment lost 5 bases and the V segment lost 5 bases, leaving 14 bases of the junction unmatched. Germline values: CDR1 SEHNR, CDR2 FQNEAQ (reference sequence). This CDR3 has 17 residues. CDR3 DNA sequence: TGTGCCAGCAGCCCCCGAGGAGCGGGAGTTCGAAACAATGAGCAGTTCTTC. Translated, it gives CASSPRGAGVRNNEQFF. The full variable domain, with the rest looked up from reference TRBV7-9 and TRBJ2-1, is DTGVSQNPRHKITKRGQNVTFRCDPISEHNRLYWYRQTLGQGPEFLTYFQNEAQLEKSRLLSDRFSAERPKGSFSTLEIQRTEQGDSAMYLCASSPRGAGVRNNEQFFGPGTRLTVL.

The V call is TRBV2, the J call TRBJ1-1, with D possibly matching TRBD1 (6 bases). The ends were cut back, 6 bases at V and 1 base at J, with 9 bases in the middle. The CDR3 length is 13 residues. Germline loops: CDR1 SNHLY, CDR2 FYNNEI. The DNA for the CDR3 is TGTGCCAGCAGCGCAGGGGAGAACACTGAAGCTTTCTTT. Encoded protein: CASSAGENTEAFF. The variable domain in full, with the rest retrieved from reference TRBV2 and TRBJ1-1, is EPEVTQTPSHQVTQMGQEVILRCVPISNHLYFYWYRQILGQKVEFLVSFYNNEISEKSEIFDDQFSVERPDGSNFTLKIRSTKLEDSAMYFCASSAGENTEAFFGQGTRLTVV.

V is TRBV19 and J is TRBJ1-3; D remains unclear. From germline, CDR1 is LNHDA and CDR2 SQIVND (reference sequence). This CDR3 is built from 14 residues. V was pared by 4 bases and J by 1 base, with 8 bases between. The CDR3 DNA sequence: TGTGCCAGTAGTAAAGGGAGGTCTGGAAACACCATATATTTT. This translates into CASSKGRSGNTIYF.

The gene calls are TRBV6-5 and TRBJ1-1; perhaps TRBD1 as D (5 bases). The CDR3 loop spans 12 amino acids. Germline loops: CDR1 MNHEY, CDR2 SVGAGI. The V gene lost 11 bases and the J gene lost 4 bases, with 14 bases spanning the gap. CDR3: CAAIRGSTEAFF. CDR3 sequence (DNA): TGTGCCGCCATCCGGGGGAGCACTGAAGCTTTCTTT.

The gene calls are TRBV6-1 and TRBJ2-2; 7 nucleotides line up with TRBD1. Germline V gene sequence: CDR1 MNHNS, CDR2 SASEGT. Unmatched junction bases numbered 11, after V lost 4 bases and J lost 0 bases. The CDR3 consists of 18 residues. CDR3 DNA: TGTGCCAGCAGTGCCCGACAGGGCCTTCATCCGAACACCGGGGAGCTGTTTTTT. It encodes CASSARQGLHPNTGELFF.

This clone has just one count. The chain joins TRBV28 to TRBJ2-7; possibly TRBD1 for D (5 bases). The germline V gene encodes CDR1 MDHEN and CDR2 SYDVKM. V lost 6 bases to trimming and J lost 1 base, with 10 bases between them. This CDR3 has 13 amino acids. Written as DNA, the CDR3 is TGTGCCAGCAGGACTCAGGGTTCCTACGAGCAGTACTTC. Its protein product is CASRTQGSYEQYF.

V is TRBV5-1 and J is TRBJ2-7; D gene unclear. Trimming pared 4 bases from V and 2 bases from J, leaving 10 bases between. Germline assignment: CDR1 SGHRS and CDR2 YFSETQ. The CDR3 is 13 amino acids. CDR3: CASSPQGTYEQYF. The CDR3 DNA reads TGCGCCAGCAGCCCCCAAGGAACCTACGAGCAGTACTTC.